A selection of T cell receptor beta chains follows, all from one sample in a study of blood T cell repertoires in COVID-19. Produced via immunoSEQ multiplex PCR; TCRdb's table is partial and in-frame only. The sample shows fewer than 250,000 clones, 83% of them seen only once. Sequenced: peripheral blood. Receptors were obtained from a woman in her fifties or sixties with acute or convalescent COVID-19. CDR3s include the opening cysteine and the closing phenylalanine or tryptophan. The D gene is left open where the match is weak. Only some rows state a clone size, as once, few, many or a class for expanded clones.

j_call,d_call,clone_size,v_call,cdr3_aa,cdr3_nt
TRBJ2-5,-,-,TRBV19,CASSMTDSRTQETQYF,TGTGCCAGTAGTATGACGGACAGCAGGACGCAAGAGACCCAGTACTTC
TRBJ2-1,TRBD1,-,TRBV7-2,CASSPRSGGVWNEQFF,TGTGCCAGCAGCCCCCGGTCAGGGGGAGTATGGAATGAGCAGTTCTTC
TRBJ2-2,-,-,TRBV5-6,CASSLGGGSTNTGELFF,TGTGCCAGCAGCTTGGGGGGCGGCTCTACGAACACCGGGGAGCTGTTTTTT
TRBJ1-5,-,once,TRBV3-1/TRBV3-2,CASSQDSRNQPQHF,TGTGCCAGCAGCCAAGACAGTCGCAATCAGCCCCAGCATTTT
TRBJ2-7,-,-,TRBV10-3,CAISEIQGGEQYF,TGTGCCATCAGTGAGATCCAGGGCGGCGAGCAGTACTTC
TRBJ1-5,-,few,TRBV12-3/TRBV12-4,CASSFPYQPQHF,TGTGCCAGCAGTTTCCCATATCAGCCCCAGCATTTT
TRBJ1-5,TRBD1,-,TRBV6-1,CASSEASGQGSNQPQHF,TGTGCCAGCAGTGAAGCCTCTGGACAGGGAAGCAATCAGCCCCAGCATTTT
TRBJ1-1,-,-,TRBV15,CATSREGANTEAFF,TGTGCCACCAGCAGAGAGGGGGCGAACACTGAAGCTTTCTTT
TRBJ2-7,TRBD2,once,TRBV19,CASSPRGVHEQYF,TGTGCCAGTAGTCCTCGGGGGGTACACGAGCAGTACTTC
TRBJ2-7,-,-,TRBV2,CASRAVQGHYEQYF,TGTGCCAGCAGAGCCGTTCAGGGGCACTACGAGCAGTACTTC
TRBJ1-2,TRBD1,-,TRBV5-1,CASSREGAVGYTF,TGCGCCAGCAGCAGAGAGGGGGCCGTTGGCTACACCTTC
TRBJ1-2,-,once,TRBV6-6,CASSQTGPMGYTF,TGTGCCAGCAGTCAGACGGGTCCTATGGGCTACACCTTC
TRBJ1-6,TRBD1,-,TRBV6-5,CASSLTGLGNSPLHF,TGTGCCAGCAGTTTGACAGGGTTAGGGAATTCACCCCTCCACTTT
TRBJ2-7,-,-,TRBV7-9,CASSKKQGASDEQYF,TGTGCCAGCAGCAAAAAACAGGGCGCAAGCGACGAGCAGTACTTC
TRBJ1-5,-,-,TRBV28,CASSPRSQEQPQHF,TGTGCCAGCAGCCCTCGCTCCCAGGAACAGCCCCAGCATTTT
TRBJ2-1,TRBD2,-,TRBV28,CASSFPSRTSGSYNEQFF,TGTGCCAGCAGTTTTCCCTCCCGGACTAGCGGGAGTTACAATGAGCAGTTCTTC
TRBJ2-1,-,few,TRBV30,CAWSVSGNEQFF,TGTGCCTGGAGTGTTTCGGGGAATGAGCAGTTCTTC
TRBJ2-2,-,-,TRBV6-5,CASKSTGTGTGELFF,TGTGCCAGCAAGTCCACGGGAACGGGAACCGGGGAGCTGTTTTTT
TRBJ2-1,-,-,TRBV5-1,CASSLDRVNYNEQFF,TGCGCCAGCAGCTTGGACCGGGTTAACTACAATGAGCAGTTCTTC
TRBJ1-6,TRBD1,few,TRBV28,CASSEDRATYNSPLHF,TGTGCCAGCAGTGAGGACAGGGCCACCTATAATTCACCCCTCCACTTT
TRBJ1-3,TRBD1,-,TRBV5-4,CASSWRDRGSGNTIYF,TGTGCCAGCAGCTGGCGGGACAGGGGCTCTGGAAACACCATATATTTT
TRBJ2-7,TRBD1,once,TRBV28,CASSLLSRGLEQYF,TGTGCCAGCAGTTTATTAAGCAGGGGGCTCGAGCAGTACTTC
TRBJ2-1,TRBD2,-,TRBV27,CASSLLGTRAYNEQFF,TGTGCCAGCAGTTTATTGGGGACTAGGGCCTACAATGAGCAGTTCTTC
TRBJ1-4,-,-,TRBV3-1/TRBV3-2,CASSQDFMGAWDEKLFF,TGTGCCAGCAGCCAAGATTTTATGGGGGCTTGGGATGAAAAACTGTTTTTT
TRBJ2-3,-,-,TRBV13,CASSLLVVRDTQYF,TGTGCCAGCAGCTTACTAGTTGTGAGAGATACGCAGTATTTT
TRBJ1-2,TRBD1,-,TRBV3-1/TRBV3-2,CASSQTTGGGYGYTF,TGTGCCAGCAGCCAAACGACAGGGGGTGGTTATGGCTACACCTTC
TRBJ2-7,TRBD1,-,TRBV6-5,CAGKPGQGRQQYF,TGTGCCGGTAAACCGGGACAGGGGCGGCAGCAGTACTTC
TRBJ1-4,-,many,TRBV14,CASSQDLRGATNEKLFF,TGTGCCAGCAGCCAAGATCTTCGGGGGGCTACTAATGAAAAACTGTTTTTT
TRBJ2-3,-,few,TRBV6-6,CASSPEGAGSTDTQYF,TGTGCCAGCAGTCCGGAAGGTGCGGGGAGCACAGATACGCAGTATTTT